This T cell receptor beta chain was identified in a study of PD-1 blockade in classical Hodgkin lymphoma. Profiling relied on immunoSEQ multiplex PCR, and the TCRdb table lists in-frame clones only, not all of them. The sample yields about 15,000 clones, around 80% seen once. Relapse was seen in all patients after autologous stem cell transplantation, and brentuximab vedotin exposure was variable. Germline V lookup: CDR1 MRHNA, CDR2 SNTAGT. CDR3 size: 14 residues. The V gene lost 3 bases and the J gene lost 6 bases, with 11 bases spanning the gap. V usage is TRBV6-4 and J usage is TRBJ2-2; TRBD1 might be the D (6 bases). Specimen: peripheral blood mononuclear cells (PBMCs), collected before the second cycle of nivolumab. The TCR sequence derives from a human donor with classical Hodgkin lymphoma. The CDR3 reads CASSESGEAGELFF. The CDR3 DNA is TGTGCCAGCAGTGAGTCAGGGGAAGCCGGGGAGCTGTTTTTT.